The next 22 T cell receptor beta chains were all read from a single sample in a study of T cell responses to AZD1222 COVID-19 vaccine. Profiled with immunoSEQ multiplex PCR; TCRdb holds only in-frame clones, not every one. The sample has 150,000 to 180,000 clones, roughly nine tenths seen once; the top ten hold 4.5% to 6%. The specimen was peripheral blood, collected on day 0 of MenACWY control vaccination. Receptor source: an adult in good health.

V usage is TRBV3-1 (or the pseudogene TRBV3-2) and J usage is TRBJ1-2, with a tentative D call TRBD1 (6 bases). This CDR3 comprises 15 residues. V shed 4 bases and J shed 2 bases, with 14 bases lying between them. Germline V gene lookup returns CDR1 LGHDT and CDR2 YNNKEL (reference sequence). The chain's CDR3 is CASSPRTDSNYGYTF. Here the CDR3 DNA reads TGTGCCAGCAGCCCAAGGACAGATTCGAACTATGGCTACACCTTC.

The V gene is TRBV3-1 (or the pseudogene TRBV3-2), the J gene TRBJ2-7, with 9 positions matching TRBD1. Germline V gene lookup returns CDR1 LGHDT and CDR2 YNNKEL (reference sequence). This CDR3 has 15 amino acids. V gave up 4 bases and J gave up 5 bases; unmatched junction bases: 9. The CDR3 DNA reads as TGTGCCAGCAGCCCGACAGGGGGTAGTCCCCACGAGCAGTACGTC. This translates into CASSPTGGSPHEQYV.

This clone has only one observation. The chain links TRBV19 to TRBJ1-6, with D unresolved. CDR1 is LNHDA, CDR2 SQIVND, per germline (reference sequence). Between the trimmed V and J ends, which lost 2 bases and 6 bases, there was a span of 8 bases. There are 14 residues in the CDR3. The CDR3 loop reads CASSIKSINSPLHF. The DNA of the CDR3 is TGTGCCAGTAGTATAAAGAGCATTAATTCACCCCTCCACTTT.

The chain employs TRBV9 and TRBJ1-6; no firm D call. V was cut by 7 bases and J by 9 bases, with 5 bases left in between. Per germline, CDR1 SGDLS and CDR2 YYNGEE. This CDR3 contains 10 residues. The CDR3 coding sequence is TGTGCCAGCCTCGCTTCACCCCTCCACTTT. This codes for CASLASPLHF. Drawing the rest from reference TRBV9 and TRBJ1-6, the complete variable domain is DSGVTQTPKHLITATGQRVTLRCSPRSGDLSVYWYQQSLDQGLQFLIQYYNGEERAKGNILERFSAQQFPDLHSELNLSSLELGDSALYFCASLASPLHFGNGTRLTVT.

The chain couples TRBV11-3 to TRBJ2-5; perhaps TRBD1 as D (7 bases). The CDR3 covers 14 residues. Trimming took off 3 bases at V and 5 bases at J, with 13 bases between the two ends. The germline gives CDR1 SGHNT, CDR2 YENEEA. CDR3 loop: CASSFGGGRETQYF. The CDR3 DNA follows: TGTGCCAGCAGCTTTGGAGGGGGCAGGGAGACCCAGTACTTC.

CDR3 sequence reads: CASSNPWDLQETQYF. The CDR3 bases are TGTGCCAGCAGCAATCCCTGGGACCTACAAGAGACCCAGTACTTC. This chain connects TRBV21-1 to TRBJ2-5. TRBV21-1 is described as a pseudogene. The CDR3 contains 15 residues.

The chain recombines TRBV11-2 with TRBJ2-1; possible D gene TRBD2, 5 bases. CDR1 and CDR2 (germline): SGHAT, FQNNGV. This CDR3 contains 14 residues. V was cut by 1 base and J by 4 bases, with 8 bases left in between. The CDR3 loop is CASSLAGFYNEQFF. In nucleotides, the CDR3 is TGTGCCAGCAGCTTAGCGGGATTTTACAATGAGCAGTTCTTC.

In DNA form, the CDR3 reads TGTGCCACCAGTGCCGCCGACAGGCCCAATCAGCCCCAGCATTTT. Its protein product is CATSAADRPNQPQHF. The gene calls are TRBV24-1 and TRBJ1-5; D possibly corresponds to TRBD1 (6 bases). Germline-derived CDR1 and CDR2 are KGHDR and SFDVKD. Trimming cost V 5 bases and J 3 bases, with 13 bases left between them. This CDR3 spans 15 amino acids.

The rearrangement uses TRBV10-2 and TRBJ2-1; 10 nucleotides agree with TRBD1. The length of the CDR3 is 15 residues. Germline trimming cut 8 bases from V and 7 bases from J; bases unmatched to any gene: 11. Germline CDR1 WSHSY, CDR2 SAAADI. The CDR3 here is CASHARDRGRNEQFF. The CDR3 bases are TGCGCCAGCCATGCCCGGGACAGGGGAAGAAATGAGCAGTTCTTC.

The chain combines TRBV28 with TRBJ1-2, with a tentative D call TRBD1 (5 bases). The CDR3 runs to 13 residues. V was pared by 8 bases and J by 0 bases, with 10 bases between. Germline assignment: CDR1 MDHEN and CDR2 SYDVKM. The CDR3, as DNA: TGTGCCAGCTTCGACAGAACTAACTATGGCTACACCTTC. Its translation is CASFDRTNYGYTF.

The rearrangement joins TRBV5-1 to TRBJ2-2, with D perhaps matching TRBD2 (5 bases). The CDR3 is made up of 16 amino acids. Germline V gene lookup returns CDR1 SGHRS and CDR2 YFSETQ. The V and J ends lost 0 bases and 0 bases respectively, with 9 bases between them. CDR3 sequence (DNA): TGCGCCAGCAGCTTGGGGATAGCGACGAACACCGGGGAGCTGTTTTTT. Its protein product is CASSLGIATNTGELFF. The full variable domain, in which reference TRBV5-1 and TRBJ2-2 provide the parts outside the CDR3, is KAGVTQTPRYLIKTRGQQVTLSCSPISGHRSVSWYQQTPGQGLQFLFEYFSETQRNKGNFPGRFSGRQFSNSRSEMNVSTLELGDSALYLCASSLGIATNTGELFFGEGSRLTVL.

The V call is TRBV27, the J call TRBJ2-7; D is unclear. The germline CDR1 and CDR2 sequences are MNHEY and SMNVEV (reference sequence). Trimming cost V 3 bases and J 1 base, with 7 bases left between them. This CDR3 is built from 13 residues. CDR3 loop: CASSFLGSYEQYV. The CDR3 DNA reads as TGTGCCAGCAGTTTCCTGGGGTCCTACGAGCAGTACGTC.

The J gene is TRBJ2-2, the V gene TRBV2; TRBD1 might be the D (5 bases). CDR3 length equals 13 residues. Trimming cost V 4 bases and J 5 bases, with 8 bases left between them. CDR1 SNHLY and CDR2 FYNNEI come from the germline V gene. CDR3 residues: CASSVTETGELFF. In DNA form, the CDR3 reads TGTGCCAGCAGTGTGACAGAGACCGGGGAGCTGTTTTTT.

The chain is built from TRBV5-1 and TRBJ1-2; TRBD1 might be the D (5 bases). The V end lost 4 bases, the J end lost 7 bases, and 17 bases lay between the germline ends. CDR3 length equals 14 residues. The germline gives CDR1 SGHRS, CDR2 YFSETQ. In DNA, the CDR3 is TGCGCCAGCAGCGTGGTCCCGGCGGGGGGTGGCTACACCTTC. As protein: CASSVVPAGGGYTF. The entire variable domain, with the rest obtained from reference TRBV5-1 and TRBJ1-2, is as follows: KAGVTQTPRYLIKTRGQQVTLSCSPISGHRSVSWYQQTPGQGLQFLFEYFSETQRNKGNFPGRFSGRQFSNSRSEMNVSTLELGDSALYLCASSVVPAGGGYTFGSGTRLTVV.

The CDR3: CACKVTGRYGYTF. The CDR3 nucleotides are TGTGCCTGCAAGGTGACAGGGCGGTATGGCTACACCTTC. The chain combines TRBV30 with TRBJ1-2; 7 nucleotides line up with TRBD1. The germline gives CDR1 GTSNPN, CDR2 SVGIG (reference sequence). The CDR3 covers 13 residues. V lost 6 bases, J lost 5 bases, and 9 bases stayed unmatched.

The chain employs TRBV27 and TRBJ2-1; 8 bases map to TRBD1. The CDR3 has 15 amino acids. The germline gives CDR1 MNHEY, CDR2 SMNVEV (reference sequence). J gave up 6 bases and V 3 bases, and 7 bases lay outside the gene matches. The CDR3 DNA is TGTGCCAGCAGTTTGATTGGGACAGGCTCCAATGAGCAGTTCTTC. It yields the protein CASSLIGTGSNEQFF.

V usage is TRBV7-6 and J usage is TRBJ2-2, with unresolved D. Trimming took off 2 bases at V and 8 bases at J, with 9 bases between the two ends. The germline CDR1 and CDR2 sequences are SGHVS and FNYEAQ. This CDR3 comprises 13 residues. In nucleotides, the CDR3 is TGTGCCAGCAGCTTACAAGGATCGGGGGAGCTGTTTTTT. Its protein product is CASSLQGSGELFF.

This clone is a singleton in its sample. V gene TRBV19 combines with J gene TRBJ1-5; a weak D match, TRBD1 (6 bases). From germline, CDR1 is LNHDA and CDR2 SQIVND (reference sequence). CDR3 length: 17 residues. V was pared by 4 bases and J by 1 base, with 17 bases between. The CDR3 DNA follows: TGTGCCAGTAGTACCCCCCGACAGGCGTCAAGCAATCAGCCCCAGCATTTT. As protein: CASSTPRQASSNQPQHF.

The CDR3 DNA is TGTGCCATCGGCGCTAGCGGGATAATGGGCAATGAGCAGTTCTTC. It specifies CAIGASGIMGNEQFF. The V call is TRBV10-3, the J call TRBJ2-1; TRBD2 matches 9 bases. Trimming removed 8 bases from V and 6 bases from J; junction bases left unmatched: 11. The CDR3 is 15 amino acids. Germline V gene lookup returns CDR1 ENHRY and CDR2 SYGVKD.

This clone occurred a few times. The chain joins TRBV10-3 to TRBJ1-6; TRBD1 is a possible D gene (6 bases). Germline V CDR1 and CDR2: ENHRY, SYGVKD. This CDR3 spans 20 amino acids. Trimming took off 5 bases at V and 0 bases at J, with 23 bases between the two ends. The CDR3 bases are TGTGCCATCAGTCCCCTTCCCCCACTAAAGGACAGCTCCTATAATTCACCCCTCCACTTT. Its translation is CAISPLPPLKDSSYNSPLHF.

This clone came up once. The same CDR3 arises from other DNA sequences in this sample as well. The DNA for the CDR3 is TGTGCCAGCAGGTCACCGGGACGAAAACAGTACTTC. This gives the protein CASRSPGRKQYF. J is TRBJ2-4 and V is TRBV6-5; D may correspond to TRBD1 or TRBD2 (5 bases each). Trimming removed 6 bases at V and 13 bases at J, with 16 bases between. Germline CDR1 reads MNHEY; CDR2 reads SVGAGI. The length of the CDR3 is 12 residues.

Here the CDR3 DNA reads TGTGCCAGCGTACAGGGGGACTATGGCTACACCTTC. It specifies CASVQGDYGYTF. This chain connects TRBV18 to TRBJ1-2; TRBD1 matches at 8 bases. Per the germline V gene, CDR1 is KGHSH and CDR2 is LQKENI. The CDR3 runs 12 residues. Trimming removed 8 bases from V and 3 bases from J; junction bases left unmatched: 2.